The 14 T cell receptor beta chains below come from one sample, sequenced in a study of T cells in Graves' hyperthyroidism and ophthalmopathy. Amplified regions were TCR beta CDR3 sequences from RNA transcripts. Researchers ran a first-round RT-PCR on the TCR CDR3 using the HTBI primer set. TCRdb re-analysed the multiplex PCR reads in MiXCR, keeping a single row per CDR3 protein. The table includes some 490,000 distinct CDR3 sequences, about 16% detected once. The material sequenced was blood. The receptor set was obtained from a woman in her twenties or thirties with Graves' ophthalmopathy.

This clonotype came up many times. The genes are TRBV11-2 and TRBJ2-1, with TRBD1 matching 10 bases. This CDR3 comprises 14 residues. Germline loops: CDR1 SGHAT, CDR2 FQNNGV. V shed 1 base and J 7 bases; nucleotides not matched to a gene: 1. The CDR3 region is CASSLGDRGNEQFF. The CDR3 nucleotides read TGTGCCAGCAGCTTAGGGGACAGGGGAAATGAGCAGTTCTTC.

This clonotype occurred many times. This sequence joins TRBV3-1 and TRBJ2-1, with 12 bases fitting TRBD2. CDR3 length equals 15 residues. Germline V gene lookup returns CDR1 LGHDT and CDR2 YNNKEL (reference sequence). V lost 6 bases to trimming and J lost 10 bases; unmatched junction nucleotides: 10. The CDR3 loop is CASRPRLAGDGEQFF. CDR3 DNA sequence: TGTGCCAGCAGGCCAAGACTAGCGGGAGATGGCGAGCAGTTCTTC.

This clonotype was counted ten times or more. The chain employs TRBV28 and TRBJ1-2; TRBD1 matches 7 bases. The length of the CDR3 is 15 residues. Germline CDR1 is MDHEN and CDR2 is SYDVKM. Losses at the gene ends were 4 bases for V and 5 bases for J; bases not matched to a gene: 10. CDR3 DNA: TGTGCCAGCAGTTCCCTCGGACAGGACGGGTATGGCTACACCTTC. Amino acid sequence: CASSSLGQDGYGYTF.

There are a few counts of this clonotype. The chain links TRBV28 to TRBJ2-2; D gene ambiguous. The V and J ends lost 3 bases and 5 bases respectively, with 7 bases between them. This CDR3 spans 13 amino acids. Germline-derived CDR1 and CDR2 are MDHEN and SYDVKM. The CDR3 loop is CASSFLETGELFF. CDR3 nucleotides: TGTGCCAGCAGTTTCCTAGAGACCGGGGAGCTGTTTTTT. The full variable domain, completed using reference TRBV28 and TRBJ2-2, is DVKVTQSSRYLVKRTGEKVFLECVQDMDHENMFWYRQDPGLGLRLIYFSYDVKMKEKGDIPEGYSVSREKKERFSLILESASTNQTSMYLCASSFLETGELFFGEGSRLTVL.

The table lists this clonotype with many counts. The CDR3 nucleotides read TGTGCCTGGAGTTTAATGGGGAACACTGAAGCTTTCTTT. Its translation: CAWSLMGNTEAFF. J is TRBJ1-1 and V is TRBV30; the D is unclear. CDR1 and CDR2 (germline): GTSNPN, SVGIG (reference sequence). The CDR3 has 13 amino acids. The V and J ends lost 2 bases and 1 base respectively, with 8 bases between them.

This clonotype was recorded many times. V and J are TRBV20-1 and TRBJ2-7, with D tentatively TRBD2 (6 bases). Germline assignment: CDR1 DFQATT and CDR2 SNEGSKA (reference sequence). This CDR3 spans 13 amino acids. Trimming pared 6 bases from V and 3 bases from J, leaving 15 bases between. The CDR3 DNA is TGCAGTGCGCGGTTGCGGGACCACTACGAGCAGTACTTC. Translation: CSARLRDHYEQYF.

The gene calls are TRBV4-1 and TRBJ2-3, with TRBD2 matching 8 bases. The CDR3 length is 16 residues. Germline assignment: CDR1 MGHRA and CDR2 YSYEKL. V dropped 5 bases and J dropped 4; count of bases not matched to a gene: 11. The CDR3 DNA follows: TGCGCCAGCAGCTTGACCTCACTAGCGGAGCCAGATACGCAGTATTTT. Encoded protein: CASSLTSLAEPDTQYF.

This clonotype has at least ten counts. The rearrangement joins TRBV20-1 to TRBJ1-6; 7 nucleotides agree with TRBD1. J lost 7 bases, V lost 2 bases, and 8 bases had no gene match. The CDR3 spans 15 residues. Germline CDR1 reads DFQATT; CDR2 reads SNEGSKA (reference sequence). The DNA of the CDR3 is TGCAGTGCTAGAATAACAGGGGTTGAAAATTCACCCCTCCACTTT. Translated, it gives CSARITGVENSPLHF.

This clonotype came up many times. V gene TRBV28 combines with J gene TRBJ2-5, with 7 bases fitting TRBD2. This CDR3 is 16 amino acids long. After removal of 4 bases from V and 5 bases from J, the junction contained 13 bases not matched to a gene. The germline CDR1 and CDR2 sequences are MDHEN and SYDVKM. The CDR3 region has the DNA TGTGCCAGCAGTTGGGAATGGGAGGGAGCTGAGGAGACCCAGTACTTC. Translating gives CASSWEWEGAEETQYF.

The V gene is TRBV4-3, the J gene TRBJ2-3; no definite D call. V was trimmed by 1 base and J by 6 bases, leaving 14 bases between them. Germline V gene data show CDR1 as LGHNA and CDR2 as YSLEER. The CDR3 runs to 15 residues. CDR3 loop: CASSQAWTQHDTQYF. In DNA form, the CDR3 reads TGCGCCAGCAGCCAAGCGTGGACCCAGCACGATACGCAGTATTTT.

This clonotype occurred many times. The rearrangement links TRBV12-3 or TRBV12-4 to TRBJ2-7; 8 positions match TRBD1. With V trimmed by 5 bases and J by 0 bases, 6 bases remained unmatched. CDR3 size: 15 residues. The CDR3 DNA is TGTGCCAGCAGTCCATGGGACAGGAGCTCCTACGAGCAGTACTTC. Its translation is CASSPWDRSSYEQYF.

This clonotype appeared many times. The V call is TRBV2, the J call TRBJ2-7, with D tentatively TRBD2 (6 bases). CDR3 length equals 14 residues. Germline V gene sequence: CDR1 SNHLY, CDR2 FYNNEI. The V end lost 10 bases, the J end lost 0 bases, and 16 bases lay between the germline ends. CDR3 in DNA: TGTGCCACCTACGACTTCGGGAGCTCCTACGAGCAGTACTTC. Residues: CATYDFGSSYEQYF.

The CDR3 coding sequence is TGTGCCAGCAGTGCGGGAGGAAGCACAGATACGCAGTATTTT. Translated, it gives CASSAGGSTDTQYF. The chain couples TRBV2 to TRBJ2-3; 7 bases map to TRBD2. The CDR3 has 14 amino acids. Germline loops: CDR1 SNHLY, CDR2 FYNNEI. With V trimmed by 4 bases and J by 0 bases, 1 base remained unmatched.

This clonotype was recorded many times. This chain connects TRBV6-1 to TRBJ1-5; the D gene is possibly TRBD1 (5 bases). The CDR3 contains 13 residues. Trimming left V 6 bases short and J 3 bases short, with 9 bases between. Germline V gives CDR1 MNHNS, CDR2 SASEGT. The chain's CDR3 is CASRETANQPQHF. In DNA, the CDR3 is TGTGCCAGCAGGGAGACAGCCAATCAGCCCCAGCATTTT.